One TCR beta chain is described in this entry. Only in-frame clones appear in the TCRdb table, and some are missing; sequencing was by immunoSEQ multiplex PCR. The sample lists roughly 250,000 clones; 83% were seen once. These data originate in a study of blood T cell repertoires in COVID-19. As for the study in general: COVID-19 samples collected from the United States, Italy and Spain covered acute and convalescent phases. From T cells, B-cell-depleted T cells, or PBMCs came the material, which was cDNA or gDNA.

Specimen: peripheral blood. The sequence came from a human donor in a cohort sampled during active COVID-19.

The CDR3 spells CASSPGQAGGELFF. DNA for the CDR3: TGCGCCAGCAGCCCCGGACAGGCCGGCGGGGAGCTGTTTTTT. The rearrangement uses TRBV5-1 and TRBJ2-2; the match to TRBD1 covers 7 bases. Germline V gives CDR1 SGHRS, CDR2 YFSETQ. CDR3 size: 14 residues. The ends lost 4 bases at V and 7 bases at J; junction bases unmatched: 7.